Sequencing of this T cell receptor beta chain was carried out in a study of blood T cell repertoires in COVID-19. Study in general: Specimens from acute and convalescent COVID-19 originated in the United States, Italy and Spain.

Profiled with immunoSEQ multiplex PCR; TCRdb holds only in-frame clones, not every one. This table holds fewer than 250,000 clones, roughly 84% found once. The cohort comprised adults aged roughly 18 to 90 years residing in under 25 US areas. Categorization into cohorts depended on clinical history that participants reported. The germline V gene has CDR1 SGHDN and CDR2 FVKESK. The length of the CDR3 is 16 residues. V lost 7 bases and J lost 0; bases outside the gene matches: 7. The TCR sequence derives from a man aged 25 to 45 in a cohort exposed to, infected with or recovered from COVID-19 (not recorded which). Sequences were obtained from PBMCs or T cells enriched from blood (not recorded which). This chain joins TRBV14 and TRBJ1-1; TRBD1 matches at 11 bases. The CDR3 DNA reads as TGTGCCAGCACCTCAGGACAGGGGGCTCTGAACACTGAAGCTTTCTTT. Protein: CASTSGQGALNTEAFF.